This TCR beta chain was identified during a study of cytomegalovirus exposure and HLA in healthy donors. Overall study: The approximately 120 validation repertoires were reported in a later analysis to have been generated on the same platform as the 500 to 700 first-cohort repertoires.

TCRdb's table, derived via immunoSEQ multiplex PCR, lists solely in-frame clones and lacks some. The sample consists of 150,000 or so clones, 80% to 90% of them appearing once. The germline V and J ends were trimmed by 3 bases and 0 bases, with 4 bases remaining between them. Germline V gene data show CDR1 as SQVTM and CDR2 as ANQGSEA. The CDR3 length is 12 residues. Points on this clone: Its specificity is not known.

Study findings and constraints: Accounts indicate the classifier identified cytomegalovirus status with strong specificity and sensitivity. The investigators catalogued 150 or so TCR beta chains as cytomegalovirus-associated.

This TCR was recovered from a young woman in good health and CMV-seronegative. Sample: PBMCs. V usage is TRBV29-1 and J usage is TRBJ2-3, with unresolved D. The DNA for the CDR3 is TGCAGCGTTGACCCTAGCACAGATACGCAGTATTTT. Its protein product is CSVDPSTDTQYF.